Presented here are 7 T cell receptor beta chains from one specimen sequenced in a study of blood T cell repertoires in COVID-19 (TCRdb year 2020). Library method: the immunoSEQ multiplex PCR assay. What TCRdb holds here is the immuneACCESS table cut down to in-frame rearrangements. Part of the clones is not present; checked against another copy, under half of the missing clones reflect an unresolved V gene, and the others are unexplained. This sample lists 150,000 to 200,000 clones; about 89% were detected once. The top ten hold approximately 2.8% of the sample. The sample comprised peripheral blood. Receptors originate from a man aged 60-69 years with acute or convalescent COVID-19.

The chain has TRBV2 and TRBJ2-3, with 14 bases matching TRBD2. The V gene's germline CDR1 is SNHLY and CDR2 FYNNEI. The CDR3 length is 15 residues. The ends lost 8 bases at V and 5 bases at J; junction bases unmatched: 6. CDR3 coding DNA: TGTGCCAGCGGGCGACTAGCGGGGGGGCAAGATACGCAGTATTTT. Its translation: CASGRLAGGQDTQYF.

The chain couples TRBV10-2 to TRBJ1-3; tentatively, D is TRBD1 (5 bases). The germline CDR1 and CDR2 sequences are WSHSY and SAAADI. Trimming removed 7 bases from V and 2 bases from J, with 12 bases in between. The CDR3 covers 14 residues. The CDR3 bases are TGCGCCAGCACGCCGGGGGGAACTGGAAACACCATATATTTT. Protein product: CASTPGGTGNTIYF.

DNA of the CDR3: TGTGCCAGCAAGGTACAGGGGGCCACAGATACGCAGTATTTT. It translates to CASKVQGATDTQYF. The chain is built from TRBV2 and TRBJ2-3; TRBD1 agrees at 9 bases. This CDR3 is 14 amino acids long. V was pared by 7 bases and J by 2 bases, with 4 bases of the junction left unmatched. The germline CDR1 and CDR2 sequences are SNHLY and FYNNEI.

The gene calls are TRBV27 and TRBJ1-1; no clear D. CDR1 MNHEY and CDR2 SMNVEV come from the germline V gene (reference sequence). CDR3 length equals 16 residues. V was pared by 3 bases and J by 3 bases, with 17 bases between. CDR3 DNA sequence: TGTGCCAGCAGTTTCCACAACGGGCGGGAGGACACTGAAGCTTTCTTT. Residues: CASSFHNGREDTEAFF.

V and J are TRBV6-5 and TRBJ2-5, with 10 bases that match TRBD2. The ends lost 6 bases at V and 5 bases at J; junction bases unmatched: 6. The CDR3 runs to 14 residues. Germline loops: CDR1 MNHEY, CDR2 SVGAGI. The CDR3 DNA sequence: TGTGCCAGCAGCAGCGGGGGGGCCGGTGAGACCCAGTACTTC. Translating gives CASSSGGAGETQYF.

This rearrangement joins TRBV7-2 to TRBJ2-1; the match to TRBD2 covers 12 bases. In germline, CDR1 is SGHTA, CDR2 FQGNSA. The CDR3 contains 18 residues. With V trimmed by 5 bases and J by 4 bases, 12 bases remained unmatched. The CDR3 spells CASSTLAGGVLGYNEQFF. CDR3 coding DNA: TGTGCCAGCAGCACACTAGCGGGGGGTGTTCTAGGATACAATGAGCAGTTCTTC.

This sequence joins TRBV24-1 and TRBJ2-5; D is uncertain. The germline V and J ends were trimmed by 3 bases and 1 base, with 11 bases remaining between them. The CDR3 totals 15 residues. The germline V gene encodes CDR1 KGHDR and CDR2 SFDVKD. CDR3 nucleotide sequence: TGTGCCACCAGTGATCCCCTGACTCCCCAAGAGACCCAGTACTTC. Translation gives CATSDPLTPQETQYF.